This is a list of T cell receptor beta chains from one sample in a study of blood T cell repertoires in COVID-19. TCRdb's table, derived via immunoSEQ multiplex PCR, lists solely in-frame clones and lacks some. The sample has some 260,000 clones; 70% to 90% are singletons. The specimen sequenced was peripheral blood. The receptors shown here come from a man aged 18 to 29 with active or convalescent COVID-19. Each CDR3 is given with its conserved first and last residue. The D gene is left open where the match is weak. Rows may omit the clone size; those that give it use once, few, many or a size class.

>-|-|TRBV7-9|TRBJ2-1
TGTGCCAGCAGCGCCGGACAGGAGGGCCGTGATGAGCAGTTCTTC
CASSAGQEGRDEQFF
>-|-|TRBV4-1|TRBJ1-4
TGCGCCAGCAGCCAAGTTTGGGCGAGAAGTAATGAAAAACTGTTTTTT
CASSQVWARSNEKLFF
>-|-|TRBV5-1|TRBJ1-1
TGCGCCAGCAGCTTGGACACGGCGGGGGACACTGAAGCTTTCTTT
CASSLDTAGDTEAFF
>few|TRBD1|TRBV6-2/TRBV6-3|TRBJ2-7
TGTGCCAGCAGTTACTCGAAGGACAGGGGAGCCTACGAGCAGTACTTC
CASSYSKDRGAYEQYF
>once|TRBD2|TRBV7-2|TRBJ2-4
TGTGCCAGCAGCTTAAAATCTAGCGGGAGTTGGGCCAAAAACATTCAGTACTTC
CASSLKSSGSWAKNIQYF
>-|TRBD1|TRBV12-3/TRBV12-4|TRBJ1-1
TGTGCCAGCTGCCGGGACAGGAGCACTGAAGCTTTCTTT
CASCRDRSTEAFF
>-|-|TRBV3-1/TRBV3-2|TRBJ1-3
TGTGCCAGCAGCCAAGAGGGACTGAGGGGAAACACCATATATTTT
CASSQEGLRGNTIYF
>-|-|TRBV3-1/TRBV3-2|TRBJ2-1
TGTGCCAGCAGCCAAGATAGGAGTTGGAGACGACCAAAGTTCTTC
CASSQDRSWRRPKFF
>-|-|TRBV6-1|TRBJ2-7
TGTGCCAGCAGTGCGGGCTTGGGTAGCGGTACCTACGAGCAGTACTTC
CASSAGLGSGTYEQYF
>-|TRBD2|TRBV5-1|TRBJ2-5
TGCGCCAGCAGCTCTCGACTAGCGGGACAACAAGAGACCCAGTACTTC
CASSSRLAGQQETQYF
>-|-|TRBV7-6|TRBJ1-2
TGTGCCAGCAGCTTAATTCCTGCACAGGGAGATACCTATGGCTACACCTTC
CASSLIPAQGDTYGYTF
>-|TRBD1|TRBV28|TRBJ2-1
TGTGCCAGCAGTTCAGGACAGGGCCCTCGTTGGTTCTTC
CASSSGQGPRWFF
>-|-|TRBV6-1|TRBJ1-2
TGTGCCAGCAGTGAAACAGGATATGGCTACACCTTC
CASSETGYGYTF
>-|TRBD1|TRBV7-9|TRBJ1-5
TGTGCCAGCAGCAACACAGGGGATGGCAATCAGCCCCAGCATTTT
CASSNTGDGNQPQHF
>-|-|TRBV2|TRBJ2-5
TGTGCCAGCAGTGAACAATTCGAGACCCAGTACTTC
CASSEQFETQYF
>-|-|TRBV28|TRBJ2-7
TGTGCCAGCAGCCACCGTGGGGGGGCTAGCGGAGATTACGAGCAGTACTTC
CASSHRGGASGDYEQYF
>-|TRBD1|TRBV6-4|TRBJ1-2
TGTGCCAGGGGACAGGGGGACAACTATGGCTACACCTTC
CARGQGDNYGYTF
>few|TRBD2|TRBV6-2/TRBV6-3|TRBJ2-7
TGTGCCAGCAGTTCAGCGGGGGGACGCTACGAGCAGTACTTC
CASSSAGGRYEQYF
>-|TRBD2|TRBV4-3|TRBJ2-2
TGCGCCAGCAGCCAGGAACCCCCTAGCGGGCAGAACACCGGGGAGCTGTTTTTT
CASSQEPPSGQNTGELFF
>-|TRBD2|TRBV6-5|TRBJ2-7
TGTGCCAGTGGGACTAGCGGCTCCTACGAGCAGTACTTC
CASGTSGSYEQYF
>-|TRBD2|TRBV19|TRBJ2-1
TGTGCCAGTAGTATAGAGTGGCGGGAGGGCTACGGTGTTGAGCAGTTCTTC
CASSIEWREGYGVEQFF
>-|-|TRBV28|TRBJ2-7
TGTGCCAGCAGCGGAACTCAGGGAGGAGAGAACGAGCAGTACTTC
CASSGTQGGENEQYF
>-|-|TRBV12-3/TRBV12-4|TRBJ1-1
TGTGCCAGCAGTTACGGGGGTGTTTTGGCTTTCTTT
CASSYGGVLAFF
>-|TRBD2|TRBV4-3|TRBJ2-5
TGCGCCAGCAGCCAAGCTTGGACCTCTAGCGGGGGAGGGGAGACCCAGTACTTC
CASSQAWTSSGGGETQYF
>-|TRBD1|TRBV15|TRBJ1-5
TGTGCCACCAGCAGAGACCCTTCGAGACAGGGAGTGTGGCAGCCCCAGCATTTT
CATSRDPSRQGVWQPQHF
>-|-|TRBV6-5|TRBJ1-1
TGTGCCAGCAGAAAGACAGGCGCTAACACTGAAGCTTTCTTT
CASRKTGANTEAFF
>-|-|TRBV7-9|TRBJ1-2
TGTGCCAGCCGCGACGACAGTTATGGCTACACCTTC
CASRDDSYGYTF
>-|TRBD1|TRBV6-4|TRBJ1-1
TGTGCCAGCAGGGCACAGGGGTCGTACACTGAAGCTTTCTTT
CASRAQGSYTEAFF
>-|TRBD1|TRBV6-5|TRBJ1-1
TGTGCCAGCAGCCTCCGACAGGGGGGAACTGAAGCTTTCTTT
CASSLRQGGTEAFF
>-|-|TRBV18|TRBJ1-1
TGTGCCAGCTCACCGGCTCGGGACACTGAAGCTTTCTTT
CASSPARDTEAFF
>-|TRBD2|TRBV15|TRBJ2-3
TGTGCCACCAGCAGAGATAGCGGGGGGGCGAATACGCAGTATTTT
CATSRDSGGANTQYF
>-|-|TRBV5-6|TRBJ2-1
TGTGCCAGCAGCTTGGGGACAGCGTATGAGCAGTTCTTC
CASSLGTAYEQFF
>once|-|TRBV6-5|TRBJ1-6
TGTGCCAGCAGTTACGTCGGGGGAAGTGCGGGTTCACCCCTCCACTTT
CASSYVGGSAGSPLHF
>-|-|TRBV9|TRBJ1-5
TGTGCCAGCAGCGTAGGTCTACAGCCCCAGCATTTT
CASSVGLQPQHF
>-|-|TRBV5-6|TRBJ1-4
TGTGCCAGCAACGGGGGTGGATGGGGAGAAAAACTGTTTTTT
CASNGGGWGEKLFF
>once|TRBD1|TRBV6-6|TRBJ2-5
TGTGCCAGCAACCGTAGGGGACAGCAAGAGACCCAGTACTTC
CASNRRGQQETQYF
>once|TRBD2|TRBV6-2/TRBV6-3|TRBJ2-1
TGTGCCAGCAGTTACTCGGGGCGGGGGTCCTACAATGAGCAGTTCTTC
CASSYSGRGSYNEQFF
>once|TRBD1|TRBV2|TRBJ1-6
TGTGCCAGCACTCCCGGGACAGGGGACTCACCCCTCCACTTT
CASTPGTGDSPLHF
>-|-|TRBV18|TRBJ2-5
TGTGCCAGCTCACCACAGGTGGCAAGCGGGCCGGCGGGGACCCAGTACTTC
CASSPQVASGPAGTQYF
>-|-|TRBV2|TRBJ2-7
TGTGCCAGCAGTGAAGCGGCGGGGGCCGCCTACGAGCAGTACTTC
CASSEAAGAAYEQYF
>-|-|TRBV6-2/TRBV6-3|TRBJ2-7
TGTGCCAGCAGTCCCACCTTCCTAGGCGAGCAGTACTTC
CASSPTFLGEQYF
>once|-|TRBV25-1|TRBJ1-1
TGTGCCAGCAGTGAACCGAAGGGGGTGAACACTGAAGCTTTCTTT
CASSEPKGVNTEAFF
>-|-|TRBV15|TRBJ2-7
TGTGCCACCAGCAGAGATCTCGCCGGGTCCTACGAGCAGTACTTC
CATSRDLAGSYEQYF
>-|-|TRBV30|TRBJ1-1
TGTGCCTGGAGTGTGGTAGATATCGCAGGGCCCACTGAAGCTTTCTTT
CAWSVVDIAGPTEAFF
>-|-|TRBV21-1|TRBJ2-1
TGTGCCAGCAGGGAGACTAGCCCTTCCAATGAGCAGTTCTTC
CASRETSPSNEQFF
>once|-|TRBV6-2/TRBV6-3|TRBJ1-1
TGTGCCAGCCGCCCCACGTCGGGTCGTCATGAAGCTTTCTTT
CASRPTSGRHEAFF
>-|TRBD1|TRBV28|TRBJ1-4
TGTGCCAGCAGTTCCGGGACAGGGAGAGAAAAACTGTTTTTT
CASSSGTGREKLFF
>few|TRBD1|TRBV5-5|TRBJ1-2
TGTGCCAGCAGCGTAGACAGGGACTACACCTTC
CASSVDRDYTF
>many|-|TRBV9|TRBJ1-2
TGTGCCAGCAGCGTAGACGGAGGAGTACCCTATGGCTACACCTTC
CASSVDGGVPYGYTF
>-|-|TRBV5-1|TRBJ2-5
TGCGCCAGCAGCTTGGTAGGGCGGGTGCAAGAGACCCAGTACTTC
CASSLVGRVQETQYF
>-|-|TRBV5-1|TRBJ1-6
TGCGCCAGCAGCTTGGACTTTGAGTTACTAAATTCACCCCTCCACTTT
CASSLDFELLNSPLHF
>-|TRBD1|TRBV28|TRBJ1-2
TGTGCCAGCAGACCTATTATGGAGGGGGCGGTGGAGGTAAGAGGCTACACCTTC
CASRPIMEGAVEVRGYTF
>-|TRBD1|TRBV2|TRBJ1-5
TGTGCCAGCAGCTACGACAGGGAGAATAACCAGCCCCAGCATTTT
CASSYDRENNQPQHF
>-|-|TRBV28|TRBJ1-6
TGTGCCAGCAGCCAAGCGGCCCCTGGTAATTCACCCCTCCACTTT
CASSQAAPGNSPLHF
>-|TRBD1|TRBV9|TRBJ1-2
TGTGCCAGCAGCGTAACAGAGGGGGCGGGGGGCTACACCTTC
CASSVTEGAGGYTF
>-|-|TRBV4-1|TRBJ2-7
TGCGCCAGCAGCCCACTCCGGACATCCCTCTACGAGCAGTACTTC
CASSPLRTSLYEQYF
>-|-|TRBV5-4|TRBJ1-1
TGTGCCAGCAGCTTCCCAGGGTTGCACACTGAAGCTTTCTTT
CASSFPGLHTEAFF
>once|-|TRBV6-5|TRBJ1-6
TGTGCCAGCAGTTACTCGACAGCTAATTCACCCCTCCACTTT
CASSYSTANSPLHF
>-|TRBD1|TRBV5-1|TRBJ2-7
TGCGCCAGCAGCGTCGGGACAGGAGGGATCGGCGAGCAGTACTTC
CASSVGTGGIGEQYF